This TCR beta chain was found in a study of blood T cell repertoires in COVID-19. Study background: T cells, B-cell-depleted T cells, or PBMCs supplied cDNA or gDNA.

Authors' methods: Quantification of nucleated cells was approximated via reference gene primer amplification. The table came from immunoSEQ multiplex PCR; TCRdb's copy has only in-frame clones and leaves some out. V, J and clone size are those of that table, while D and trimming were read from the DNA. The profile shows 200,000 to 300,000 clones, about nine tenths of them singletons. It was during active infection that Seattle patients were enrolled and then longitudinally followed. Looked up from germline, CDR1 is LNHDA and CDR2 is SQIVND (reference sequence). V was shortened by 9 bases and J by 7 bases, with 16 bases between the two germline ends. The CDR3 totals 13 residues.

The sequence derives from a man aged 25-40 years with COVID-19, enrolled during active disease. V usage is TRBV19 and J usage is TRBJ1-5, with D hard to call. Source material: peripheral blood. CDR3 region: CASSQVFEQPQHF. The CDR3 bases are TGTGCCAGCTCCCAGGTTTTCGAACAGCCCCAGCATTTT.